These T cell receptor beta chains were read from a single sample in a study of CD4 T cells in relation to SARS-CoV-2 and coronaviruses. Using immunoSEQ multiplex PCR, the repertoire was profiled, and TCRdb retains in-frame clones only, with some absent. The sample has 25,000 to 30,000 clones, 73% seen once; the top ten hold around a fifth. What these receptors recognize is not known. The specimen sequenced was CD4+ T cells from PBMCs, cultured in vitro. The receptors stem from a human donor in good health. The CDR3 runs from the conserved cysteine through the conserved F or W. D genes are given only for firm matches. Clone size, where shown, is once, few, many, or a class for clones that have expanded.

.	TRBV12-3/TRBV12-4	.	11	TRBJ2-7	TGTGCCAGCAGTTTAGGGAGGGAGCAGTACTTC	CASSLGREQYF
.	TRBV2	.	13	TRBJ2-5	TGTGCCAGCAGCCCCCTTTCTTTGGGGGCCCAGTACTTC	CASSPLSLGAQYF
.	TRBV7-6	TRBD2	19	TRBJ2-3	TGTGCCAGCAGCTTAGCCGGGGCTAGCGGGGCTATATCTTCAGATACGCAGTATTTT	CASSLAGASGAISSDTQYF
.	TRBV29-1	.	13	TRBJ2-1	TGCAGCGTTGCGCTGGACCCAGGAAATGAGCAGTTCTTC	CSVALDPGNEQFF
.	TRBV19	.	16	TRBJ2-7	TGTGCCAGTAGTATTAAGAGGGGATCTCAGTTTGACGAGCAGTACTTC	CASSIKRGSQFDEQYF
.	TRBV5-1	TRBD1	14	TRBJ2-7	TGCGCCAGCAGCTTTGGGACAGGGGGCCACGAGCAGTACTTC	CASSFGTGGHEQYF
.	TRBV19	.	14	TRBJ2-3	TGTGCCAGTAGTATTAGCTCGGCTACAGATACGCAGTATTTT	CASSISSATDTQYF
.	TRBV7-9	.	14	TRBJ2-1	TGTGCCAGCAGCGGCCGGGACACTTACAATGAGCAGTTCTTC	CASSGRDTYNEQFF
.	TRBV5-6	.	16	TRBJ1-6	TGTGCCAGCAGCTTGATGGGGAGTACCTATAATTCACCCCTCCACTTT	CASSLMGSTYNSPLHF
.	TRBV29-1	TRBD2	14	TRBJ2-7	TGCAGCGCCCTGACTAGCGGGGGCCCCCACGAGCAGTACTTC	CSALTSGGPHEQYF
.	TRBV4-3	.	15	TRBJ2-7	TGCGCCAGCAGCCAAGAGAGGGGTCTCGGCTACGAGCAGTACTTC	CASSQERGLGYEQYF
.	TRBV6-5	TRBD1	13	TRBJ1-6	TGTGCCAGCAGTACCCGGGACAGTGCACCCCTCCACTTT	CASSTRDSAPLHF
once	TRBV11-2	.	14	TRBJ2-7	TGTGCCAGCAGCCCCGGGAGAAGCTCCTACGAGCAGTACTTC	CASSPGRSSYEQYF
few	TRBV5-4	.	14	TRBJ2-2	TGTGCCAGCAGCTCGGTCGGTTCCACCGGGGAGCTGTTTTTT	CASSSVGSTGELFF
once	TRBV9	.	13	TRBJ2-3	TGTGCCAGCAGCGTAACTCCCACAGATACGCAGTATTTT	CASSVTPTDTQYF
few	TRBV19	.	14	TRBJ2-2	TGTGCCAGTAGTCCGGGGCTAACCACCGGGGAGCTGTTTTTT	CASSPGLTTGELFF
.	TRBV4-2	TRBD2	18	TRBJ2-7	TGTGCCAGCAGCCAAGATCAAGGGATTAGCGGGAGGTCGTACGAGCAGTACTTC	CASSQDQGISGRSYEQYF
.	TRBV11-2	TRBD1	14	TRBJ2-7	TGTGCCAGCAGCGCCTCAGGGGGCGGGTACGAGCAGTACTTC	CASSASGGGYEQYF
.	TRBV5-1	TRBD2	15	TRBJ2-2	TGCGCCAGCAGCCTTGGGGGGGCGAACACCGGGGAGCTGTTTTTT	CASSLGGANTGELFF
.	TRBV7-9	TRBD2	15	TRBJ2-3	TGTGCCAGCGCACCCAGGGCTAGCGGGACAGATACGCAGTATTTT	CASAPRASGTDTQYF
.	TRBV7-2	TRBD2	17	TRBJ2-1	TGTGCCAGCAGCCCCTCTATGGGCGGGAGGGGCTACAATGAGCAGTTCTTC	CASSPSMGGRGYNEQFF
few	TRBV25-1	.	15	TRBJ1-1	TGTGCCAGCAGTTCTTTGGGGAGTGGGGATACTGAAGCTTTCTTT	CASSSLGSGDTEAFF
.	TRBV14	TRBD1	15	TRBJ2-2	TGTGCCAGCAGCCCACTACTCGACAGGGCCGGGGAGCTGTTTTTT	CASSPLLDRAGELFF
.	TRBV5-1	.	11	TRBJ2-7	TGCGCCAGCAGCTTGAGGGACGAGCAGTACTTC	CASSLRDEQYF
.	TRBV9	TRBD2	15	TRBJ2-1	TGTGCCAGCAGCGTAGCGGTCCTAGCGGGAGATGAGCAGTTCTTC	CASSVAVLAGDEQFF
.	TRBV9	.	14	TRBJ1-1	TGTGCCAGCAGCGTCGGTCACCAGCGAGCTGAAGCTTTCTTT	CASSVGHQRAEAFF